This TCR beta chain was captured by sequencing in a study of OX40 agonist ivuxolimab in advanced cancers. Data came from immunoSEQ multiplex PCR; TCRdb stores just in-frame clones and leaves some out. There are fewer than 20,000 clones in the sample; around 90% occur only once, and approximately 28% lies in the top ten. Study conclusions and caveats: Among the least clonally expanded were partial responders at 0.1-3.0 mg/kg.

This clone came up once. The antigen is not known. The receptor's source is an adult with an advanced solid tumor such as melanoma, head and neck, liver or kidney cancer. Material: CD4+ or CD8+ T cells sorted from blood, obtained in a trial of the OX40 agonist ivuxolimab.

CDR3 sequence (DNA): TGTGCCAGCAGCCGAATTCATCGAAAGACCTATGGCTACACCTTC. Encoded protein: CASSRIHRKTYGYTF. V usage is TRBV7-6 and J usage is TRBJ1-2; D not resolved. The V end lost 5 bases, the J end lost 4 bases, and 17 bases lay between the germline ends. CDR3 length: 15 amino acids. The germline V gene has CDR1 SGHVS and CDR2 FNYEAQ.